The clone carrying this T cell receptor beta chain was found many times. As yet, its antigen is unknown. In making TCR beta libraries, quantitative 5'-RACE with molecular barcodes was used. A single record per CDR3 protein comes from TCRdb applying MiXCR to the 5' RACE reads. The table includes 200,000 to 300,000 distinct CDR3 sequences, about 11% detected once. These data belong to a study of CD8 T cells in ankylosing spondylitis. Study-wide results and caveats: There was a TCR beta motif, made of roughly eight highly homologous variants, that appeared characteristic of ankylosing spondylitis blood. Matched ankylosing spondylitis synovial fluid reportedly contained a significantly enriched population of disease-linked clones.

The CDR3 length is 13 residues. Deletions cut 3 bases from V and 0 bases from J, with 3 bases between. CDR1 is SQVTM and CDR2 is ANQGSEA in the germline V gene. The clonotype originates from a male donor with ankylosing spondylitis or in good health (not recorded which). V and J are TRBV29-1 and TRBJ2-6; D is undetermined. What was sequenced was blood, either unsorted or a sorted T cell fraction (not recorded which). DNA of the CDR3: TGCAGCGTTGAGAGCTCTGGGGCCAACGTCCTGACTTTC. This codes for CSVESSGANVLTF.